This T cell receptor beta chain derives from a study of regulatory T cells in long-lasting Graves disease. V lost 3 bases and J lost 5; bases outside the gene matches: 8. The CDR3 is 17 residues long. Germline-derived CDR1 and CDR2 are MNHEY and SVGEGT. Arm-PCR of CDR3 regions and iRepertoire HTBI primers were used to build TCR beta libraries. MiXCR, applied by TCRdb to the multiplex PCR reads, yields one record per CDR3 protein. This sample has a few hundred thousand distinct CDR3 sequences; 13% to 15% occur once, and the top ten carry roughly 15%. Time point: newly diagnosed GD, antithyroid drugs for less than 3 months. Following extraction of RNA from PBMCs, that RNA was used to make the TCR library. This sample also belongs to another study, concerning T cells in Graves' hyperthyroidism and ophthalmopathy.

This specimen was peripheral blood mononuclear cells (PBMCs), taken at new diagnosis, from a patient treated with antithyroid drugs. J is TRBJ2-1 and V is TRBV6-2 or TRBV6-3; 12 bases are a match to TRBD2. This TCR was sampled from a woman aged 45-59 years with Graves disease. Written as DNA, the CDR3 is TGTGCCAGCAGTTATCCGGGGCTAGCGGGAGGGAACAATGAGCAGTTCTTC. Its protein product is CASSYPGLAGGNNEQFF.